Below, 21 T cell receptor beta chains from the same sample are listed, as sequenced in a study of cytomegalovirus exposure and HLA in healthy donors (dated by TCRdb to 2017 to 2019). Library preparation employed the immunoSEQ multiplex PCR assay. For the multiplex PCR, a mixture combining 60 forward primers for TCR Vbeta segments and 13 reverse primers for TCR Jbeta segments was used. TCRdb provides this immuneACCESS table in a form limited to in-frame rearrangements. Some clones are lacking; in checked studies, under half of them reflect an unresolved V gene, and why the rest are absent is not known. Counted in this sample were under 250,000 clones; around 73% of them appeared once. Under 3% of the sample is in the top ten clones. Sequencing used PBMCs. The receptor source for this set is a woman in her thirties in good health and CMV-seronegative.

This chain uses TRBV10-3 with TRBJ2-5; TRBD2 matches at 9 bases. CDR1 is ENHRY, CDR2 SYGVKD, per germline. J lost 2 bases, V lost 2 bases, and 3 bases had no gene match. This CDR3 comprises 15 residues. CDR3 in amino acids: CAISEGAGGQETQYF. CDR3 DNA sequence: TGTGCCATCAGTGAGGGAGCGGGGGGACAAGAGACCCAGTACTTC.

CDR3 in amino acids: CSVWAVGTSGNSDTQYF. CDR3 nucleotides: TGCAGCGTTTGGGCCGTGGGGACTAGCGGGAACTCAGATACGCAGTATTTT. The chain has TRBV29-1 and TRBJ2-3; 13 bases fit TRBD2. Germline assignment: CDR1 SQVTM and CDR2 ANQGSEA. CDR3 size: 17 residues. Trimming took 5 bases from V and 4 from J; bases not matched to a gene: 12.

The chain has TRBV2 and TRBJ2-5; 7 positions agree with TRBD1. The CDR3 covers 14 residues. The junction had 9 bases not matched to a gene; V was cut back by 10 bases and J by 1 base. Germline V CDR1 and CDR2: SNHLY, FYNNEI. The CDR3 DNA sequence: TGTGCCACCAACAGGGGAGAAGGCCAAGAGACCCAGTACTTC. It translates to CATNRGEGQETQYF.

The genes are TRBV18 and TRBJ2-6, with TRBD2 matching over 12 bases. The germline gives CDR1 KGHSH, CDR2 LQKENI. The CDR3 has 22 amino acids. The V and J ends lost 0 bases and 0 bases, in that order; junction bases with no gene match: 12. The CDR3 region has the DNA TGTGCCAGCTCACCACCGCTAGCGGGAGGGTCTCAATACTCCTCTGGGGCCAACGTCCTGACTTTC. Residues: CASSPPLAGGSQYSSGANVLTF.

The gene calls are TRBV27 and TRBJ2-2; 7 positions match TRBD2. V lost 8 bases, J lost 4 bases, and 13 bases stayed unmatched. The germline V gene encodes CDR1 MNHEY and CDR2 SMNVEV (reference sequence). The CDR3 runs to 16 residues. The CDR3 nucleotides read TGTGCCAGCGGGTTCCCGGGAGCGGGAATCACCGGGGAGCTGTTTTTT. Translated, it gives CASGFPGAGITGELFF.

In this sample, this clone turned up a few times. Other nucleotide sequences in the sample specify the same CDR3. The DNA of the CDR3 is TGTGCCTGGAGTGTTGGCGGCTCCTACGAGCAGTACTTC. It yields the protein CAWSVGGSYEQYF. The chain combines TRBV30 with TRBJ2-7; D ambiguous. CDR3 length equals 13 residues. The germline CDR1 and CDR2 sequences are GTSNPN and SVGIG (reference sequence). The ends were cut back, 0 bases at V and 0 bases at J, with 6 bases in the middle.

This rearrangement joins TRBV5-1 to TRBJ2-7, with a weak D call TRBD2 (6 bases). This CDR3 spans 16 amino acids. Deletions cut 4 bases from V and 6 bases from J, with 23 bases between. Germline CDR1 and CDR2: SGHRS and YFSETQ. The CDR3 loop reads CASSQGWGDDSLEQYF. The CDR3 DNA sequence: TGCGCCAGCAGCCAAGGTTGGGGGGATGATAGTCTCGAGCAGTACTTC.

This chain connects TRBV29-1 to TRBJ1-2; the D gene is possibly TRBD1 (5 bases). Germline V lookup: CDR1 SQVTM, CDR2 ANQGSEA. This CDR3 is 12 amino acids long. The V end lost 4 bases, the J end lost 4 bases, and 10 bases lay between the germline ends. CDR3 sequence reads: CSVVRVGYGYTF. DNA of the CDR3: TGCAGCGTTGTCAGGGTTGGCTATGGCTACACCTTC.

This clone was counted once. V usage is TRBV7-2 and J usage is TRBJ2-4; D is possibly TRBD1 (6 bases). V was trimmed by 3 bases and J by 12 bases, leaving 12 bases between them. Germline loops: CDR1 SGHTA, CDR2 FQGNSA. The CDR3 has 12 residues. The CDR3 DNA is TGTGCCAGCAGCTTCAATCGGGACACTCAGTACTTC. Translation: CASSFNRDTQYF.

The V and J genes are TRBV7-7 and TRBJ2-2, with D possibly TRBD2 on 5 matching bases. Germline values: CDR1 SSHAT, CDR2 FNYEAQ (reference sequence). This CDR3 has 14 amino acids. V dropped 5 bases and J dropped 8 bases, with 15 bases sitting between them. CDR3 region: CASSQTRGQGELFF. The CDR3 bases are TGTGCCAGCAGCCAGACACGGGGTCAGGGGGAGCTGTTTTTT.

The CDR3 nucleotides read TGTGCCAGCAGCTTAGCGGTGGGGGGGGCAGATACGCAGTATTTT. This codes for CASSLAVGGADTQYF. The chain employs TRBV13 and TRBJ2-3; 7 bases are a match to TRBD2. Germline loops: CDR1 PRHDT, CDR2 FYEKMQ (reference sequence). The CDR3 loop spans 15 amino acids. J was trimmed by 4 bases and V by 1 base; bases with no gene match: 5.

V gene TRBV5-8 combines with J gene TRBJ2-5; TRBD2 matches at 11 bases. This CDR3 is built from 19 residues. Germline CDR1 and CDR2: SGHTS and YDEGEE. V dropped 3 bases and J dropped 2; count of bases not matched to a gene: 15. The CDR3 is CASSYHGIAGGPGQETQYF. The DNA of the CDR3 is TGTGCCAGCAGCTACCACGGGATAGCGGGGGGGCCGGGGCAAGAGACCCAGTACTTC.

V and J are TRBV19 and TRBJ2-6; D might be TRBD1 (6 bases). The CDR3 contains 15 residues. CDR1 LNHDA and CDR2 SQIVND come from the germline V gene (reference sequence). Between the trimmed V and J ends, which lost 7 bases and 2 bases, there was a span of 12 bases. CDR3 sequence reads: CASKTGLAGANVLTF. In nucleotides, the CDR3 is TGTGCCAGTAAAACAGGGTTGGCTGGGGCCAACGTCCTGACTTTC.

The V gene is TRBV4-1, the J gene TRBJ1-1; D is ambiguous. The CDR3 has 14 amino acids. Germline CDR1 and CDR2: MGHRA and YSYEKL. V lost 1 base and J lost 0, with 6 bases in between. In DNA form, the CDR3 reads TGCGCCAGCAGCCAAGGTGAGTTGAACACTGAAGCTTTCTTT. Its translation: CASSQGELNTEAFF.

J is TRBJ2-3 and V is TRBV5-4; perhaps TRBD2 as D (6 bases). CDR1 and CDR2 from the germline V gene are SGHNT and YYREEE (reference sequence). The CDR3 is made up of 14 amino acids. Trimming took off 4 bases at V and 5 bases at J, with 14 bases between the two ends. CDR3 loop: CASSMGWRGDTQYF. CDR3 nucleotide sequence: TGTGCCAGCAGCATGGGGTGGCGGGGAGATACGCAGTATTTT.

V is TRBV4-1 and J is TRBJ2-5; the D is unclear. Germline V gene data show CDR1 as MGHRA and CDR2 as YSYEKL. The CDR3 has 12 residues. Between the trimmed V and J ends, which lost 2 bases and 5 bases, there was a span of 6 bases. CDR3 nucleotide sequence: TGCGCCAGCAGCCAAACGAGGGAGACCCAGTACTTC. Residues: CASSQTRETQYF.

The V gene is TRBV28, the J gene TRBJ2-3, with D possibly matching TRBD1 (6 bases). The V end lost 8 bases, the J end lost 0 bases, and 12 bases lay between the germline ends. CDR3 length: 14 residues. Germline V CDR1 and CDR2: MDHEN, SYDVKM. This CDR3 reads CASFPTGSTDTQYF. CDR3 in DNA: TGTGCCAGCTTCCCGACAGGTAGCACAGATACGCAGTATTTT.

This clone has only a few counts. This chain links TRBV2 with TRBJ2-1, with 10 bases lining up with TRBD1. Germline lookup yields CDR1 SNHLY and CDR2 FYNNEI. Trimming cost V 3 bases and J 5 bases; bases outside gene matches: 4. This CDR3 contains 15 residues. CDR3 in amino acids: CASSELGTGDNEQFF. The CDR3 DNA follows: TGTGCCAGCAGTGAGCTTGGGACAGGGGACAATGAGCAGTTCTTC.

Concerning this clone: This sample includes further DNA sequences coding for the same CDR3. The chain joins TRBV9 to TRBJ1-1; tentative D call: TRBD1 (6 bases). Trimming removed 2 bases at V and 1 base at J, with 9 bases between. Germline V gene sequence: CDR1 SGDLS, CDR2 YYNGEE. The CDR3 loop spans 14 amino acids. In DNA form, the CDR3 reads TGTGCCAGCAGCGTGACAGGAGGGAACACTGAAGCTTTCTTT. Protein product: CASSVTGGNTEAFF.

J is TRBJ2-2 and V is TRBV6-5; 7 bases are shared with TRBD2. Trimming removed 9 bases from V and 7 bases from J; junction bases left unmatched: 14. The CDR3 consists of 15 residues. The germline gives CDR1 MNHEY, CDR2 SVGAGI. The CDR3 DNA is TGTGCCAGTCGGAATGGAGGGAGGGCCATCGGGGAGCTGTTTTTT. Protein product: CASRNGGRAIGELFF.

The chain carries TRBV7-6 and TRBJ2-3; 10 nucleotides match TRBD1. CDR3 length: 16 residues. The J segment lost 4 bases and the V segment lost 1 base, leaving 5 bases of the junction unmatched. The germline V gene has CDR1 SGHVS and CDR2 FNYEAQ. This CDR3 reads CASSLDRQGASDTQYF. The CDR3 DNA reads as TGTGCCAGCAGCTTAGACCGACAGGGGGCATCAGATACGCAGTATTTT.